The present T cell receptor (beta chain) was sequenced within a study of shared clonotypes between healthy human individuals. Produced via immunoSEQ multiplex PCR; TCRdb's table is partial and in-frame only. The sample gives a few hundred thousand clones, 65% of which show up once; around 10% is in the top ten. Study-wide points: Generally, naive subsets (rather than memory subsets) showed larger estimated richness. Sorted-subset sequencing, rarefaction showed, was incomplete despite large depth.

The CDR3 contains 16 residues. Germline CDR1 is SEHNR and CDR2 is FQNEAQ (reference sequence). V lost 5 bases to trimming and J lost 3 bases; unmatched junction nucleotides: 9. Comment on this clone: Its specificity is unknown.

The chain recombines TRBV7-9 with TRBJ2-7; 11 bases map to TRBD1. The sample was memory CD4+ T cells sorted from blood. Subset: CD45RA-negative fraction. The sequence came from a man aged 25 to 45 in good health. DNA of the CDR3: TGTGCCAGCAGCCAACACGGGGGACAGGGGGACTACGAGCAGTACTTC. It is translated as CASSQHGGQGDYEQYF.